This entry lists 26 T cell receptor beta chains sequenced from one sample in a study of vaccination and CD4 T cells after COVID-19. Regarding treatment: roughly 10-day PBMC culture with coronavirus spike peptide pools or control peptides (ViraFEST assay). The collection of CD4+ T cells from the unexposed donor took place before the COVID-19 pandemic (2011-2018). Cultured CD4+ T-cell DNA underwent Oncomine TCR Beta short-read sequencing. TCRdb re-analysed the PCR reads in MiXCR, keeping a single row per CDR3 protein. The data hold under 10,000 distinct CDR3 sequences, with around three fifths observed a single time. The antigens for these receptors are not known. The sequencing sample was made of CD4+ T cells from blood, cultured in vitro. These receptors came from a human donor in good health.

V gene TRBV2 combines with J gene TRBJ1-1, with TRBD1 as a possible D gene (6 bases). The CDR3 runs 14 residues. V lost 7 bases and J lost 4, with 16 bases in between. Germline V gene sequence: CDR1 SNHLY, CDR2 FYNNEI. Here the CDR3 reads CASTPEGEGTEAFF. CDR3 coding DNA: TGTGCCAGCACCCCGGAGGGGGAAGGCACTGAAGCTTTCTTT.

As for this clonotype: Being one base from a much bigger clone, this may be a read error. The conserved closing phenylalanine or tryptophan is absent in this CDR3, likely reflecting a read error. The limits of the CDR3 on the DNA are not certain, so only TCRdb's listed CDR3 is given. V and J are TRBV11-2 and TRBJ1-2. The CDR3 adds up to 12 amino acids, both ends counted. Germline-derived CDR1 and CDR2 are SGHAT and FQNNGV. The CDR3: CASSLDGLGATL.

The count of this clonotype is one. The CDR3 coding sequence is TGTGCCAGCAGTTTACAGGGACTAGCGGGAGCTGGGGAGCAGTTCTTC. It is translated as CASSLQGLAGAGEQFF. This rearrangement joins TRBV6-2 or TRBV6-3 to TRBJ2-1, with 14 positions matching TRBD2. CDR1 is MNHEY, CDR2 SVGEGT, per germline. This CDR3 is built from 16 residues. V gave up 4 bases and J gave up 10 bases; unmatched junction bases: 9.

This chain joins TRBV5-4 and TRBJ2-1, with D hard to call. V shed 0 bases and J shed 4 bases, with 11 bases lying between them. CDR3 length: 15 residues. Germline V CDR1 and CDR2: SGHNT, YYREEE (reference sequence). The CDR3 reads CASSLGAWGYNEQFF. CDR3 sequence (DNA): TGTGCCAGCAGCTTGGGGGCATGGGGATACAATGAGCAGTTCTTC.

The chain employs TRBV15 and TRBJ1-2; maybe TRBD1 (6 bases). Between the trimmed V and J ends, which lost 6 bases and 8 bases, there was a span of 19 bases. This CDR3 has 14 residues. CDR1 and CDR2 from the germline V gene are LNHNV and YYDKDF (reference sequence). DNA of the CDR3: TGTGCCACCAGGCGGGGGGCGAAAGTGGAGGGCTACACCTTC. Encoded protein: CATRRGAKVEGYTF. The variable domain in full, completed from reference TRBV15 and TRBJ1-2, reads DAMVIQNPRYQVTQFGKPVTLSCSQTLNHNVMYWYQQKSSQAPKLLFHYYDKDFNNEADTPDNFQSRRPNTSFCFLDIRSPGLGDTAMYLCATRRGAKVEGYTFGSGTRLTVV.

V gene TRBV12-3 or TRBV12-4 combines with J gene TRBJ1-5, with TRBD1 matching 8 bases. The CDR3 length is 14 residues. The V segment lost 5 bases and the J segment 7 bases; nucleotides outside the gene matches: 7. CDR3 DNA sequence: TGTGCCAGCAGTCGTCCAGGGGGCATGCAGCCCCAGCATTTT. As protein: CASSRPGGMQPQHF.

The genes are TRBV11-2 and TRBJ2-5; the D is unclear. V was trimmed by 1 base and J by 1 base, leaving 7 bases between them. Germline loops: CDR1 SGHAT, CDR2 FQNNGV. The CDR3 has 14 residues. The CDR3 loop reads CASSLVTIQETQYF. DNA of the CDR3: TGTGCCAGCAGCTTAGTGACGATCCAAGAGACCCAGTACTTC. Complete variable domain (other parts from reference TRBV11-2 and TRBJ2-5): EAGVAQSPRYKIIEKRQSVAFWCNPISGHATLYWYQQILGQGPKLLIQFQNNGVVDDSQLPKDRFSAERLKGVDSTLKIQPAKLEDSAVYLCASSLVTIQETQYFGPGTRLLVL.

The chain joins TRBV27 to TRBJ2-7, with D possibly TRBD2 on 5 matching bases. Trimming cost V 8 bases and J 1 base, with 24 bases left between them. Germline-derived CDR1 and CDR2 are MNHEY and SMNVEV (reference sequence). The CDR3 sequence is 17 residues long. For the CDR3, the DNA is TGTGCCAGCGCCTCGCTCCTCCGGGGTGTAAGGTCCTACGAGCAGTACTTC. It encodes CASASLLRGVRSYEQYF.

The chain links TRBV7-9 to TRBJ1-1; TRBD1 is a possible D gene (5 bases). V gave up 8 bases and J gave up 1 base, with 8 bases separating them. From germline, CDR1 is SEHNR and CDR2 FQNEAQ (reference sequence). The CDR3 has 12 residues. DNA for the CDR3: TGTGCCAGCGGGGGGGGGAACACTGAAGCTTTCTTT. Translated, it gives CASGGGNTEAFF. Filled out from reference TRBV7-9 and TRBJ1-1, the complete variable domain reads DTGVSQNPRHKITKRGQNVTFRCDPISEHNRLYWYRQTLGQGPEFLTYFQNEAQLEKSRLLSDRFSAERPKGSFSTLEIQRTEQGDSAMYLCASGGGNTEAFFGQGTRLTVV.

The CDR3 spells CSARGTGAFSEAFF. DNA for the CDR3: TGCAGTGCTAGGGGGACAGGGGCTTTCAGTGAAGCTTTCTTT. This sequence joins TRBV20-1 and TRBJ1-1; 10 bases are a match to TRBD1. The CDR3 extends over 14 amino acids. Germline assignment: CDR1 DFQATT and CDR2 SNEGSKA (reference sequence). J was trimmed by 7 bases and V by 3 bases; bases with no gene match: 8.

The J gene is TRBJ2-1, the V gene TRBV7-2; 9 bases line up with TRBD2. The V segment lost 6 bases and the J segment 1 base; nucleotides outside the gene matches: 4. CDR1 and CDR2 (germline): SGHTA, FQGNSA. This CDR3 is built from 15 residues. This chain's CDR3 is CASSPTSGSYNEQFF. As DNA, the CDR3 is TGTGCCAGCAGTCCTACTAGCGGGTCCTACAATGAGCAGTTCTTC.

This clonotype was counted a few times. The chain joins TRBV14 to TRBJ1-2, with a weak D call TRBD1 (5 bases). Trimming pared 3 bases from V and 10 bases from J, leaving 12 bases between. CDR1 is SGHDN and CDR2 is FVKESK in the germline V gene. The CDR3 runs to 12 residues. DNA of the CDR3: TGTGCCAGCAGCCACCTGCGGGGCGACTACACCTTC. It encodes CASSHLRGDYTF.

This clonotype occurred a few times. V and J are TRBV27 and TRBJ2-3, with TRBD1 matching 7 bases. This CDR3 is built from 15 residues. Germline trimming cut 5 bases from V and 0 bases from J; bases unmatched to any gene: 5. Per germline, CDR1 MNHEY and CDR2 SMNVEV (reference sequence). Here the CDR3 reads CASSKTGFSTDTQYF. CDR3 nucleotide sequence: TGTGCCAGCAGTAAGACAGGGTTTAGCACAGATACGCAGTATTTT.

The chain carries TRBV15 and TRBJ1-2; 7 nucleotides line up with TRBD1. Germline V gene lookup returns CDR1 LNHNV and CDR2 YYDKDF (reference sequence). CDR3 length: 14 residues. With V trimmed by 2 bases and J by 4 bases, 4 bases remained unmatched. The CDR3 is CATSRSGGSYGYTF. CDR3 bases: TGTGCCACCAGCAGATCAGGGGGGTCCTATGGCTACACCTTC.

The CDR3 reads CASFEGLAAGGWAKNIQYF. The DNA for the CDR3 is TGTGCCAGCTTTGAGGGCCTAGCGGCGGGAGGGTGGGCCAAAAACATTCAGTACTTC. The gene calls are TRBV6-1 and TRBJ2-4; 9 bases fit TRBD2. V gave up 8 bases and J gave up 1 base; unmatched junction bases: 18. CDR3 length: 19 amino acids. Germline V gives CDR1 MNHNS, CDR2 SASEGT.

This clonotype was recorded a few times. The V and J genes are TRBV27 and TRBJ1-1, with a weak D call TRBD1 (6 bases). The ends were cut back, 3 bases at V and 0 bases at J, with 11 bases in the middle. The CDR3 has 15 residues. Germline V gives CDR1 MNHEY, CDR2 SMNVEV (reference sequence). The CDR3 spells CASSFGTGLNTEAFF. CDR3 in DNA: TGTGCCAGCAGTTTTGGCACAGGGCTGAACACTGAAGCTTTCTTT.

The chain couples TRBV25-1 to TRBJ1-2; 8 positions agree with TRBD1. Trimming removed 3 bases from V and 2 bases from J; junction bases left unmatched: 5. CDR3 length: 15 residues. Germline CDR1 is MGHDK and CDR2 is SYGVNS. CDR3 protein: CASSDLDRENYGYTF. CDR3 sequence (DNA): TGTGCCAGCAGTGACCTGGACAGGGAAAACTATGGCTACACCTTC.

This clonotype turned up a few times. The V and J genes are TRBV29-1 and TRBJ1-5; maybe TRBD1 (6 bases). The CDR3 loop spans 17 amino acids. The germline V gene encodes CDR1 SQVTM and CDR2 ANQGSEA. V was shortened by 6 bases and J by 0 bases, with 21 bases between the two germline ends. The CDR3 spells CSVHPQGRLPSNQPQHF. In nucleotides, the CDR3 is TGCAGCGTCCACCCCCAGGGGCGTTTACCTAGCAATCAGCCCCAGCATTTT.

Turning to this clonotype: A read error may produce the germline difference seen at one junction end. This chain uses TRBV7-6 with TRBJ2-5; 9 bases agree with TRBD1. The CDR3 is 16 amino acids. Looked up from germline, CDR1 is SGHVS and CDR2 is FNYEAQ. CDR3 sequence: CASSPDGTGLGEAQYF. The CDR3 coding sequence is TGTGCCAGCAGCCCAGACGGGACAGGGTTGGGAGAGGCCCAGTACTTC. Looking up the rest from reference TRBV7-6 and TRBJ2-5 gives the full variable domain: GAGVSQSPRYKVTKRGQDVALRCDPISGHVSLYWYRQALGQGPEFLTYFNYEAQQDKSGLPNDRFSAERPEGSISTLTIQRTEQRDSAMYRCASSPDGTGLGEAQYFGPGTRLLVL.

The chain couples TRBV3-1 to TRBJ1-6; tentatively, D is TRBD1 (6 bases). Between the trimmed V and J ends, which lost 4 bases and 7 bases, there was a span of 20 bases. The CDR3 loop spans 17 amino acids. Germline-derived CDR1 and CDR2 are LGHDT and YNNKEL (reference sequence). DNA of the CDR3: TGTGCCAGCAGCCTCAATTACCGGGTCCAGGGGAATTCACCCCTCCACTTT. It encodes CASSLNYRVQGNSPLHF. The whole variable domain, filled in from reference TRBV3-1 and TRBJ1-6, reads DTAVSQTPKYLVTQMGNDKSIKCEQNLGHDTMYWYKQDSKKFLKIMFSYNNKELIINETVPNRFSPKSPDKAHLNLHINSLELGDSAVYFCASSLNYRVQGNSPLHFGNGTRLTVT.

The chain employs TRBV6-5 and TRBJ2-7, with 8 positions matching TRBD2. This CDR3 has 14 residues. The germline CDR1 and CDR2 sequences are MNHEY and SVGAGI. V was clipped by 9 bases and J by 4 bases; unmatched bases: 11. CDR3 coding DNA: TGTGCCAGTTGTTACGGGGGGGCCAGGTACGAGCAGTACTTC. This translates into CASCYGGARYEQYF.

The CDR3 loop reads CASLGLAGGDEQFF. The CDR3 DNA sequence: TGTGCCAGCCTGGGACTAGCGGGAGGGGATGAGCAGTTCTTC. The chain combines TRBV6-2 or TRBV6-3 with TRBJ2-1; TRBD2 agrees at 16 bases. The V gene's germline CDR1 is MNHEY and CDR2 SVGEGT. CDR3 length: 14 amino acids. With 8 bases clipped from V and 8 bases from J, the junction kept 3 bases outside the gene matches.

The chain recombines TRBV7-2 with TRBJ2-5, with D possibly being TRBD2 (7 bases). Trimming took 2 bases from V and 6 from J, leaving 13 bases between them. In germline, CDR1 is SGHTA, CDR2 FQGNSA. The CDR3 consists of 14 residues. CDR3 protein: CASSLSRGAKTQYF. CDR3 sequence (DNA): TGTGCCAGCAGCTTAAGTCGGGGGGCGAAGACCCAGTACTTC.

The chain links TRBV19 to TRBJ2-2; unclear D gene. Deletions cut 5 bases from V and 7 bases from J, with 5 bases between. Germline assignment: CDR1 LNHDA and CDR2 SQIVND (reference sequence). The CDR3 is made up of 11 amino acids. The CDR3 here is CASSVIGELFF. The CDR3, as DNA: TGTGCCAGTAGTGTGATCGGGGAGCTGTTTTTT.

This chain joins TRBV7-9 and TRBJ2-5, with 7 bases that match TRBD2. The junction had 8 bases not matched to a gene; V was cut back by 5 bases and J by 5 bases. CDR1 is SEHNR and CDR2 is FQNEAQ in the germline V gene (reference sequence). The CDR3 runs to 14 residues. CDR3 in amino acids: CASSPSGRGETQYF. The CDR3 DNA reads as TGTGCCAGCAGCCCTAGCGGTCGGGGCGAGACCCAGTACTTC.

V and J are TRBV5-5 and TRBJ1-5; unclear D gene. The CDR3 spans 14 residues. Germline loops: CDR1 SGHKS, CDR2 YYEKEE (reference sequence). Trimming left V 0 bases short and J 7 bases short, with 11 bases between. This CDR3 is CASSLGGVEQPQHF. In DNA form, the CDR3 reads TGTGCCAGCAGCTTGGGCGGGGTGGAACAGCCCCAGCATTTT.